The next 22 T cell receptor beta chains were all read from a single sample in a study of blood T cell repertoires in COVID-19 (TCRdb year 2020). Preparation of the library involved the immunoSEQ multiplex PCR assay. What TCRdb holds here is the immuneACCESS table cut down to in-frame rearrangements. Part of the clones is not present; checked against another copy, under half of the missing clones reflect an unresolved V gene, and the others are unexplained. In all, the sample holds over 200,000 clones, and just over 85% of those were seen once. Of the sample, roughly 11% is held by the ten largest clones. Source material: peripheral blood. These receptors all come from a man aged 50 or older with COVID-19, enrolled during active disease.

This clone was detected only once. This chain connects TRBV30 to TRBJ2-6, with 7 bases lining up with TRBD2. The CDR3 totals 16 residues. The germline CDR1 and CDR2 sequences are GTSNPN and SVGIG (reference sequence). Trimming at V came to 5 bases and at J to 2 bases, leaving 9 bases not matched to a gene. For the CDR3, the DNA is TGTGCCTGGCGGGGGGAGGGGATAGCTGGGGCCAACGTCCTGACTTTC. As protein: CAWRGEGIAGANVLTF. Together with reference TRBV30 and TRBJ2-6, the CDR3 gives the full variable domain: SQTIHQWPATLVQPVGSPLSLECTVEGTSNPNLYWYRQAAGRGLQLLFYSVGIGQISSEVPQNLSASRPQDRQFILSSKKLLLSDSGFYLCAWRGEGIAGANVLTFGAGSRLTVL.

The CDR3 DNA is TGTGCCAGCAGACCCTCCTTCGCAGGGCCCTATGGCTACACCTTC. It specifies CASRPSFAGPYGYTF. The chain combines TRBV27 with TRBJ1-2, with TRBD1 as a possible D gene (5 bases). The germline V gene has CDR1 MNHEY and CDR2 SMNVEV (reference sequence). This CDR3 has 15 residues. V lost 6 bases, J lost 4 bases, and 18 bases lay in between.

The CDR3 DNA follows: TGTGCCAGCAGTACACAACCCCGGACAGACAGAAATTCACCCCTCCACTTT. Translated: CASSTQPRTDRNSPLHF. The chain recombines TRBV27 with TRBJ1-6; D perhaps matches TRBD1 (6 bases). The length of the CDR3 is 17 residues. From germline, CDR1 is MNHEY and CDR2 SMNVEV (reference sequence). V was shortened by 5 bases and J by 7 bases, with 21 bases between the two germline ends.

J is TRBJ2-2 and V is TRBV5-4; D remains ambiguous. The V end was cut by 4 bases, the J end by 6 bases, with 10 bases between. Germline CDR1 reads SGHNT; CDR2 reads YYREEE (reference sequence). The CDR3 runs 13 residues. This CDR3 reads CASSNSVAGELFF. The CDR3 DNA reads TGTGCCAGCAGCAACTCTGTCGCCGGGGAGCTGTTTTTT.

The chain recombines TRBV10-3 with TRBJ1-2; maybe TRBD1 (6 bases). Deletions cut 4 bases from V and 3 bases from J, with 9 bases between. Germline V gives CDR1 ENHRY, CDR2 SYGVKD. The CDR3 is 13 amino acids. CDR3 coding DNA: TGTGCCATCAGTGTCGCAGGGGACTATGGCTACACCTTC. Translated, it gives CAISVAGDYGYTF.

This clone was seen a handful of times. This rearrangement joins TRBV9 to TRBJ1-1; maybe TRBD1 (5 bases). The CDR3 totals 17 residues. Per germline, CDR1 SGDLS and CDR2 YYNGEE. Trimming cost V 0 bases and J 0 bases, with 15 bases left between them. Written as DNA, the CDR3 is TGTGCCAGCAGCGTAGGGCCAGGGCCCCACATGAACACTGAAGCTTTCTTT. Encoded protein: CASSVGPGPHMNTEAFF.

The rearrangement joins TRBV3-1 (or the pseudogene TRBV3-2) to TRBJ1-2; 10 nucleotides align to TRBD1. This CDR3 is 15 amino acids long. V was pared by 4 bases and J by 3 bases, with 5 bases of the junction left unmatched. Germline CDR1 is LGHDT and CDR2 is YNNKEL (reference sequence). The CDR3 region is CASSPPDRGYYGYTF. The CDR3 DNA reads as TGTGCCAGCAGCCCACCGGACAGGGGGTACTATGGCTACACCTTC.

This chain uses TRBV9 with TRBJ1-6; D not certain. The CDR3 runs 14 residues. V was cut by 3 bases and J by 7 bases, with 11 bases left in between. CDR1 and CDR2 (germline): SGDLS, YYNGEE. The CDR3 DNA reads as TGTGCCAGCAGCGCGATAGTTACCAATTCACCCCTCCACTTT. Protein: CASSAIVTNSPLHF.

The V gene is TRBV6-2 or TRBV6-3, the J gene TRBJ2-1; D might be TRBD1 (6 bases). V was cut by 0 bases and J by 6 bases, with 12 bases left in between. The CDR3 extends over 15 amino acids. Per the germline V gene, CDR1 is MNHEY and CDR2 is SVGEGT. CDR3 nucleotide sequence: TGTGCCAGCAGTTACTCGATCAGAGGGGGCAATGAGCAGTTCTTC. Translated: CASSYSIRGGNEQFF.

The chain links TRBV6-1 to TRBJ1-2; D perhaps matches TRBD1 (5 bases). This CDR3 region has 12 residues. Germline CDR1 is MNHNS and CDR2 is SASEGT. V lost 2 bases and J 4 bases, leaving 5 bases between the germline ends. CDR3 protein: CASSETGYGYTF. As DNA, the CDR3 is TGTGCCAGCAGTGAAACAGGCTATGGCTACACCTTC.

This clone has just one count. This chain uses TRBV5-6 with TRBJ1-2; 8 nucleotides match TRBD1. V gave up 3 bases and J gave up 8 bases; unmatched junction bases: 3. The CDR3 is 12 residues long. The germline CDR1 and CDR2 sequences are SGHDT and YYEEEE. CDR3 sequence: CASSSPGGGYTF. CDR3 nucleotide sequence: TGTGCCAGCAGCTCCCCAGGGGGCGGCTACACCTTC.

V and J are TRBV2 and TRBJ2-6; weak D call: TRBD2 (6 bases). Germline V gene sequence: CDR1 SNHLY, CDR2 FYNNEI. V gave up 10 bases and J gave up 4 bases, with 14 bases separating them. This CDR3 contains 14 residues. In nucleotides, the CDR3 is TGTGCCATACTTAAGGGGAGGGGGGCCAACGTCCTGACTTTC. This gives the protein CAILKGRGANVLTF. The variable domain in full, with the rest retrieved from reference TRBV2 and TRBJ2-6, is EPEVTQTPSHQVTQMGQEVILRCVPISNHLYFYWYRQILGQKVEFLVSFYNNEISEKSEIFDDQFSVERPDGSNFTLKIRSTKLEDSAMYFCAILKGRGANVLTFGAGSRLTVL.

CDR3 sequence reads: CATSSLPQGRDEQYF. CDR3 DNA sequence: TGTGCCACCAGCAGTCTTCCCCAGGGAAGGGACGAGCAGTACTTC. The chain joins TRBV15 to TRBJ2-7; a possible D gene is TRBD1 (5 bases). The CDR3 contains 15 residues. CDR1 LNHNV and CDR2 YYDKDF come from the germline V gene (reference sequence). V lost 3 bases and J lost 5, with 17 bases in between.

The genes are TRBV7-2 and TRBJ2-1; perhaps TRBD1 as D (6 bases). The CDR3 has 15 residues. V was shortened by 2 bases and J by 7 bases, with 15 bases between the two germline ends. Germline CDR1 and CDR2: SGHTA and FQGNSA. The CDR3 nucleotides read TGTGCCAGCAGCTTATGGGTGGGGGCTGAGAATGAGCAGTTCTTC. Its translation is CASSLWVGAENEQFF.

The V gene is TRBV29-1, the J gene TRBJ1-4, with a possible D match to TRBD1 (6 bases). CDR1 is SQVTM and CDR2 is ANQGSEA in the germline V gene. This CDR3 is 12 amino acids long. CDR3 coding DNA: TGCGGGGGGGCAGCAACTAATGAAAAACTGTTTTTT. This sequence encodes CGGAATNEKLFF.

The chain carries TRBV5-1 and TRBJ2-7; 8 bases align to TRBD1. V dropped 0 bases and J dropped 4; count of bases not matched to a gene: 6. The germline V gene encodes CDR1 SGHRS and CDR2 YFSETQ. CDR3 length equals 15 residues. This chain's CDR3 is CASSLEVTGDYEQYF. The CDR3 DNA reads as TGCGCCAGCAGCTTGGAGGTGACAGGGGATTACGAGCAGTACTTC.

The V gene is TRBV20-1, the J gene TRBJ2-4; tentative D call: TRBD2 (6 bases). V shed 6 bases and J shed 6 bases, with 9 bases lying between them. The CDR3 contains 11 residues. CDR1 is DFQATT and CDR2 is SNEGSKA in the germline V gene (reference sequence). The CDR3 DNA reads as TGCAGTGCCCGAGCGGGAAACATTCAGTACTTC. It is translated as CSARAGNIQYF.

The chain has TRBV4-1 and TRBJ1-3; TRBD1 aligns across 8 bases. The CDR3 sequence is 16 residues long. In germline, CDR1 is MGHRA, CDR2 YSYEKL. V dropped 2 bases and J dropped 2; count of bases not matched to a gene: 5. The DNA for the CDR3 is TGCGCCAGCAGCCAACTACAGGGGGTGACTGGAAACACCATATATTTT. Translated: CASSQLQGVTGNTIYF.

The CDR3 sequence: CASSVTNYNEQFF. The CDR3 DNA follows: TGTGCCAGCAGCGTCACTAATTACAATGAGCAGTTCTTC. The J gene is TRBJ2-1, the V gene TRBV3-1 (or the pseudogene TRBV3-2), with D hard to call. CDR3 length equals 13 residues. The germline gives CDR1 LGHDT, CDR2 YNNKEL (reference sequence). Trimming stripped 5 bases from V and 4 bases from J, with 9 bases between.

This rearrangement joins TRBV10-3 to TRBJ2-1, with 13 bases fitting TRBD2. This CDR3 region has 16 residues. The J segment lost 5 bases and the V segment lost 5 bases, leaving 6 bases of the junction unmatched. Germline assignment: CDR1 ENHRY and CDR2 SYGVKD. The CDR3 region has the DNA TGTGCCATCAGTCCCGGACTAGCGGGAGCAAACAATGAGCAGTTCTTC. Encoded protein: CAISPGLAGANNEQFF.

This chain links TRBV27 with TRBJ2-7, with a tentative D call TRBD2 (6 bases). The ends were cut back, 5 bases at V and 4 bases at J, with 18 bases in the middle. CDR1 MNHEY and CDR2 SMNVEV come from the germline V gene (reference sequence). This CDR3 is 15 amino acids long. The DNA for the CDR3 is TGTGCCAGCAGTCCCGGCCCACGGGGGACTTACGAGCAGTACTTC. This gives the protein CASSPGPRGTYEQYF.

The chain links TRBV27 to TRBJ2-7; D gene ambiguous. This CDR3 has 14 amino acids. The germline CDR1 and CDR2 sequences are MNHEY and SMNVEV (reference sequence). The V end was cut by 5 bases, the J end by 3 bases, with 14 bases between. The CDR3 bases are TGTGCCAGCAGTCCCTCCCCACGACTCTACGAGCAGTACTTC. Its protein product is CASSPSPRLYEQYF.